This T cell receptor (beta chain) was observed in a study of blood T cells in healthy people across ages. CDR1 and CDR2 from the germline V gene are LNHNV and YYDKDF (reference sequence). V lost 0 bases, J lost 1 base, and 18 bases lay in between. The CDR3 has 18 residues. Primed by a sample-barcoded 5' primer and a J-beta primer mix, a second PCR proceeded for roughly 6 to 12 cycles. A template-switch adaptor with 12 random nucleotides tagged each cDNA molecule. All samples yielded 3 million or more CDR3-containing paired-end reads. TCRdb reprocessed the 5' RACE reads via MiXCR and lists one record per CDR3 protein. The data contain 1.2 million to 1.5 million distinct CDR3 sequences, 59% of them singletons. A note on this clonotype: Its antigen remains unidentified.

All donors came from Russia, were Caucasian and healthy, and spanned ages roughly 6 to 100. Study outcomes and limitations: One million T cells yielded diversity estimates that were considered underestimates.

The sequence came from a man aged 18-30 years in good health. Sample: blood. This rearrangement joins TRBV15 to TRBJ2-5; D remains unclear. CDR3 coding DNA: TGTGCCACCAGCAGAGATCATAAAGCCGCAAATCTCCAAGAGACCCAGTACTTC. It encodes CATSRDHKAANLQETQYF.